This TCR beta chain was recorded in a study of T cells in Graves' hyperthyroidism and ophthalmopathy. Amplified TCR beta CDR3 regions derived from RNA transcripts. Researchers ran a first-round RT-PCR on the TCR CDR3 using the HTBI primer set. One entry per CDR3 protein results from TCRdb running MiXCR on the multiplex PCR reads. Seen here are 600,000 to 850,000 distinct CDR3 sequences, around a sixth observed once, and the top ten hold roughly 17%. V gave up 4 bases and J gave up 3 bases, with 18 bases separating them. Germline CDR1 and CDR2: ENHRY and SYGVKD. This CDR3 comprises 17 residues. Sequencing was performed on blood. The V gene is TRBV10-3, the J gene TRBJ2-2; D is undetermined. This sequence was found in a woman in her 50s with Graves' hyperthyroidism that later progressed to Graves' ophthalmopathy. The CDR3 DNA reads TGTGCCATCAGTGCCCAGTCCGGGCAGAGAGACACCGGGGAGCTGTTTTTT. Residues: CAISAQSGQRDTGELFF.